A selection of T cell receptor beta chains follows, all from one sample in a study of blood T cell repertoires in COVID-19. The repertoire was sequenced with immunoSEQ multiplex PCR; TCRdb's copy has only in-frame clones and lacks some. The sample contains roughly 230,000 clones, 81% of which appear only once. Sequencing was done on a sample of peripheral blood. The receptors here all came from a woman of 80 years or more with acute or convalescent COVID-19. CDR3s include the opening cysteine and the closing phenylalanine or tryptophan. The order of the fields is V gene, clone size, J gene, D gene, CDR3 DNA, CDR3 protein. The D gene is left open where the match is weak. Rows may omit the clone size; those that give it use once, few, many or a size class.

v_gene: TRBV11-1
abundance: .
j_gene: TRBJ2-5
d_gene: TRBD1
CDR3nt: TGTGCCAGCAGCTTAGGCCCGGGACAGGGTCAAGAGACCCAGTACTTC
CDR3aa: CASSLGPGQGQETQYF

v_gene: TRBV7-2
abundance: once
j_gene: TRBJ1-2
d_gene: .
CDR3nt: TGTGCCAGCAGCTCCTCCCTAAGGAGACCTAACTATGGCTACACCTTC
CDR3aa: CASSSSLRRPNYGYTF

v_gene: TRBV7-8
abundance: .
j_gene: TRBJ1-5
d_gene: .
CDR3nt: TGTGCCAGCAGCTTAGAGGAGGCTCGCTATCAGCCCCAGCATTTT
CDR3aa: CASSLEEARYQPQHF

v_gene: TRBV10-3
abundance: .
j_gene: TRBJ2-5
d_gene: .
CDR3nt: TGTGCCACCTCAAGGGGAGAGACCCAGTACTTC
CDR3aa: CATSRGETQYF

v_gene: TRBV29-1
abundance: .
j_gene: TRBJ1-2
d_gene: TRBD1
CDR3nt: TGCAGCGTCACCTGGACAGGGGGCCATGGCTACACCTTC
CDR3aa: CSVTWTGGHGYTF

v_gene: TRBV25-1
abundance: .
j_gene: TRBJ2-2
d_gene: TRBD2
CDR3nt: TGTGCCAGCAGTCTAGCGGGAGGACCCGGGGAGCTGTTTTTT
CDR3aa: CASSLAGGPGELFF

v_gene: TRBV27
abundance: .
j_gene: TRBJ2-3
d_gene: .
CDR3nt: TGTGCCAGCAGTTTGGAGGGGAGATCTTTCACAGATACGCAGTATTTT
CDR3aa: CASSLEGRSFTDTQYF

v_gene: TRBV5-4
abundance: .
j_gene: TRBJ2-4
d_gene: TRBD1
CDR3nt: TGTGCCAGCAGCTTACCGACAGGGGGCAACATTCAGTACTTC
CDR3aa: CASSLPTGGNIQYF

v_gene: TRBV12-3/TRBV12-4
abundance: .
j_gene: TRBJ1-1
d_gene: .
CDR3nt: TGTGCCAGCAGTGGGAATTGGGGGGAAGGAGCTTTCTTT
CDR3aa: CASSGNWGEGAFF

v_gene: TRBV27
abundance: .
j_gene: TRBJ1-6
d_gene: TRBD1
CDR3nt: TGTGCCAGCAGTCTCGGGACAGATAATTCACCCCTCCACTTT
CDR3aa: CASSLGTDNSPLHF

v_gene: TRBV7-6
abundance: .
j_gene: TRBJ1-5
d_gene: .
CDR3nt: TGTGCCAGCAGCTTAACCGGGGATGGCAATCAGCCCCAGCATTTT
CDR3aa: CASSLTGDGNQPQHF

v_gene: TRBV7-6
abundance: .
j_gene: TRBJ2-1
d_gene: TRBD2
CDR3nt: TGTGCCAGCAGCTTAGCGACGACTAGCGGGAGGGGCAGGGGGAATGAGCAGTTCTTC
CDR3aa: CASSLATTSGRGRGNEQFF

v_gene: TRBV5-4
abundance: .
j_gene: TRBJ1-2
d_gene: .
CDR3nt: TGTGCCAGCAGCGAGACAGGTGTGATCTATGGCTACACCTTC
CDR3aa: CASSETGVIYGYTF

v_gene: TRBV3-1/TRBV3-2
abundance: once
j_gene: TRBJ2-5
d_gene: TRBD2
CDR3nt: TGTGCCAGCAGCCAAGTCTCAGGGACTAGCGGGACAGAGACCCAGTACTTC
CDR3aa: CASSQVSGTSGTETQYF

v_gene: TRBV3-1/TRBV3-2
abundance: .
j_gene: TRBJ2-5
d_gene: TRBD1
CDR3nt: TGTGCCAGCAGCCAAGTGGGACAGGGGACTAAAGAGACCCAGTACTTC
CDR3aa: CASSQVGQGTKETQYF

v_gene: TRBV27
abundance: .
j_gene: TRBJ2-7
d_gene: .
CDR3nt: TGTGCCAGCAGTTTCTCAGGGGAGAGGGGCTACGAGCAGTACTTC
CDR3aa: CASSFSGERGYEQYF

v_gene: TRBV19
abundance: .
j_gene: TRBJ1-5
d_gene: .
CDR3nt: TGTGCCAGTAGGTTCGTCAGGGGCGTTAGCAATCAGCCCCAGCATTTT
CDR3aa: CASRFVRGVSNQPQHF

v_gene: TRBV5-1
abundance: .
j_gene: TRBJ1-4
d_gene: .
CDR3nt: TGCGCCAGCAGCTTGGGGACAGCCCTCTCGGGTGAAAAACTGTTTTTT
CDR3aa: CASSLGTALSGEKLFF

v_gene: TRBV5-4
abundance: .
j_gene: TRBJ2-3
d_gene: TRBD2
CDR3nt: TGTGCCAGCAGCCCGGGACTAGCTGGACGCACAGATACGCAGTATTTT
CDR3aa: CASSPGLAGRTDTQYF

v_gene: TRBV27
abundance: .
j_gene: TRBJ2-5
d_gene: TRBD2
CDR3nt: TGTGCCAGCAGTCCAGGAGCGGGAGGGTCCGCAGAGACCCAGTACTTC
CDR3aa: CASSPGAGGSAETQYF

v_gene: TRBV5-1
abundance: .
j_gene: TRBJ2-3
d_gene: TRBD2
CDR3nt: TGCGCCAGCAGACAACTAGCGGGGGCAGATACGCAGTATTTT
CDR3aa: CASRQLAGADTQYF